This T cell receptor beta chain comes out of a study of blood T cell repertoires in COVID-19. About the study: Samples of COVID-19 (acute and convalescent) were obtained from the United States, Italy and Spain. In each case, the material was cDNA or gDNA derived from T cells, B-cell-depleted T cells, or PBMCs.

The V end was cut by 9 bases, the J end by 5 bases, with 6 bases between. Germline lookup yields CDR1 KGHDR and CDR2 SFDVKD. The length of the CDR3 is 11 residues. Original analysis: Using reference gene primer amplification, nucleated cell counts were estimated. Produced via immunoSEQ multiplex PCR; TCRdb's table is partial and in-frame only. Clone size and V and J calls were adopted from that table, with D and trimming inferred from the DNA. The sample lists fewer than 110,000 clones, 65% to 80% occurring once. The chain couples TRBV24-1 to TRBJ2-2, with D perhaps matching TRBD1 (5 bases). The clonotype originates from a man between 70 and 80 years old with acute or convalescent COVID-19. Sequencing was done on a sample of peripheral blood. CDR3 coding DNA: TGTGCCACCGGACAAACCGGGGAGCTGTTTTTT. It specifies CATGQTGELFF.